This entry describes one T cell receptor beta chain. Its cognate antigen is unknown. The PCR was carried out with 60 Vbeta primers and 13 Jbeta primers. Generated by immunoSEQ multiplex PCR, the TCRdb table keeps only in-frame clones and is missing some. The sample has over 80,000 clones, roughly 74% seen once. CDR1 and CDR2 (germline): SGDLS, YYNGEE. The CDR3 consists of 15 residues. The V segment lost 4 bases and the J segment 5 bases; nucleotides outside the gene matches: 10. This record belongs to a study of cytomegalovirus exposure and HLA in healthy donors. Overall study: Sequencing of about 179 million T cells in an earlier analysis found about 120 million unique TCR beta sequences. Study results and limitations: The classifier, whose performance was assessed in both the original and validation cohorts, reportedly diagnosed cytomegalovirus status with high specificity and sensitivity. Later analysis identified about 18,000 TCR beta sequences associated with HLA alleles, using a false discovery rate threshold of 0.05.

The source of this sequence is a female donor in good health and CMV-seropositive. J is TRBJ2-5 and V is TRBV9; 8 bases agree with TRBD2. Material: PBMCs. The CDR3 DNA is TGTGCCAGCAGCCCCCTCGGGACTAGGTTCGAGACCCAGTACTTC. Protein: CASSPLGTRFETQYF.